A single sample is the source of the 29 T cell receptor beta chains below, sequenced in a study of blood T cell repertoires in COVID-19 (dated by TCRdb to 2020 to 2021). Library preparation used the immunoSEQ multiplex PCR assay. TCRdb carries this immuneACCESS record with in-frame sequences only. Its versions omit some clonotypes, under half of them owing to an unresolved V gene in the studies checked, with the rest unexplained. For this sample there are under 75,000 clones; 81% appear just once. The ten largest make up around 30% of the sample. The sequencing sample was made of peripheral blood. The source is a woman older than 75 with active or convalescent COVID-19.

Only a few counts were recorded for this clone. This chain connects TRBV19 to TRBJ2-7; D gene unclear. Germline CDR1 LNHDA, CDR2 SQIVND (reference sequence). This CDR3 comprises 14 residues. V lost 7 bases and J 0 bases, leaving 13 bases between the germline ends. CDR3: CASKGGKSSYEQYF. CDR3 in DNA: TGTGCCAGTAAAGGCGGAAAGAGCTCCTACGAGCAGTACTTC.

V gene TRBV27 combines with J gene TRBJ2-6; 13 nucleotides line up with TRBD2. Germline V gene sequence: CDR1 MNHEY, CDR2 SMNVEV (reference sequence). This CDR3 has 19 residues. After removal of 5 bases from V and 0 bases from J, the junction contained 7 bases not matched to a gene. The CDR3: CASSALTSGGNSGANVLTF. As DNA, the CDR3 is TGTGCCAGCAGTGCCTTGACTAGCGGGGGGAACTCTGGGGCCAACGTCCTGACTTTC.

Notes on this clone: Other DNA variants within this sample encode the same CDR3. The genes are TRBV24-1 and TRBJ1-1, with a possible D match to TRBD1 (5 bases). Germline V lookup: CDR1 KGHDR, CDR2 SFDVKD. This CDR3 spans 13 amino acids. Trimming removed 1 base from V and 5 bases from J, with 7 bases in between. The CDR3 DNA reads TGTGCCACCAGTGATTTCGGGGGGACTGAAGCTTTCTTT. It codes for CATSDFGGTEAFF.

The rearrangement uses TRBV27 and TRBJ2-7; no definite D call. Germline V gives CDR1 MNHEY, CDR2 SMNVEV (reference sequence). V dropped 8 bases and J dropped 5 bases, with 19 bases sitting between them. The CDR3 spans 14 residues. CDR3 sequence (DNA): TGTGCCAGCTCCCCTGACAAAGTTCGGAACGAGCAGTACTTC. Amino acid sequence: CASSPDKVRNEQYF.

The sample holds a few counts of this clone. The chain carries TRBV7-9 and TRBJ2-1, with TRBD1 identical over 8 bases. From germline, CDR1 is SEHNR and CDR2 FQNEAQ (reference sequence). The CDR3 has 16 amino acids. The junction had 9 bases not matched to a gene; V was cut back by 0 bases and J by 8 bases. The CDR3 DNA reads TGTGCCAGCAGCTTAGCGAGTCTACAGGGGGTGGATGAGCAGTTCTTC. Translated: CASSLASLQGVDEQFF.

This clone was seen more than once but under ten times. J is TRBJ2-1 and V is TRBV6-5; no clear D gene. CDR1 and CDR2 (germline): MNHEY, SVGAGI. CDR3 size: 15 residues. Trimming shortened V by 7 bases and J by 0 bases, and 13 bases separated the two germline ends. CDR3 sequence reads: CASNIHRYSYNEQFF. The CDR3, as DNA: TGTGCCAGCAATATTCACCGGTACTCCTACAATGAGCAGTTCTTC.

The chain carries TRBV4-3 and TRBJ1-1, with D possibly being TRBD1 (5 bases). V dropped 4 bases and J dropped 0 bases, with 9 bases sitting between them. CDR1 is LGHNA and CDR2 is YSLEER in the germline V gene. The CDR3 contains 14 residues. The CDR3 loop is CASSRQTVNTEAFF. In nucleotides, the CDR3 is TGCGCCAGCAGCCGCCAGACAGTGAACACTGAAGCTTTCTTT.

The chain links TRBV19 to TRBJ1-2, with a tentative D call TRBD1 (5 bases). The CDR3 spans 14 residues. Germline V gives CDR1 LNHDA, CDR2 SQIVND (reference sequence). V was cut by 5 bases and J by 5 bases, with 15 bases left in between. CDR3 bases: TGTGCCAGTAGTGTGGGAGGACACCAGTATGGCTACACCTTC. The encoded protein is CASSVGGHQYGYTF.

The V and J genes are TRBV7-9 and TRBJ1-6; no definite D call. Germline V gene data show CDR1 as SEHNR and CDR2 as FQNEAQ (reference sequence). The CDR3 totals 15 residues. Deletions cut 5 bases from V and 6 bases from J, with 14 bases between. The DNA of the CDR3 is TGTGCCAGCAGCCCCCAGGCTAATCGTAATTCACCCCTCCACTTT. Translation gives CASSPQANRNSPLHF.

This clone was seen only once. The chain uses TRBV2 and TRBJ2-1, with TRBD2 matching over 8 bases. The junction had 1 base not matched to a gene; V was cut back by 6 bases and J by 0 bases. Germline CDR1 and CDR2: SNHLY and FYNNEI. The CDR3 covers 14 residues. Written as DNA, the CDR3 is TGTGCCAGCAGGGGACTAGTCTCCTACAATGAGCAGTTCTTC. Its translation is CASRGLVSYNEQFF.

The rearrangement links TRBV18 to TRBJ1-6; D remains unclear. The CDR3 has 16 residues. Trimming shortened V by 2 bases and J by 7 bases, and 15 bases separated the two germline ends. In germline, CDR1 is KGHSH, CDR2 LQKENI. As DNA, the CDR3 is TGTGCCAGCTCACCAACGCCCGGCGGAGGAAATTCACCCCTCCACTTT. Residues: CASSPTPGGGNSPLHF.

This chain links TRBV3-1 (or the pseudogene TRBV3-2) with TRBJ1-1, with D possibly matching TRBD1 (6 bases). Germline CDR1 LGHDT, CDR2 YNNKEL (reference sequence). There are 15 residues in the CDR3. Trimming removed 2 bases at V and 1 base at J, with 11 bases between. CDR3 loop: CASSQYGQRNTEAFF. Written as DNA, the CDR3 is TGTGCCAGCAGCCAATACGGACAGAGGAACACTGAAGCTTTCTTT.

This clone has just one count. The chain combines TRBV5-1 with TRBJ1-6, with 8 bases fitting TRBD1. The V and J ends lost 0 bases and 8 bases, in that order; junction bases with no gene match: 10. From germline, CDR1 is SGHRS and CDR2 YFSETQ. The CDR3 runs 17 residues. CDR3 nucleotides: TGCGCCAGCAGCTTGGAGGCCAGGGGGCGGATAGATTCACCCCTCCACTTT. Amino acids: CASSLEARGRIDSPLHF.

The chain uses TRBV21-1 and TRBJ1-1. TRBV21-1 counts as a pseudogene. The CDR3 has 12 amino acids. The CDR3 DNA follows: TGTGCCAGCAGCAAGGGGGGGACTGAAGCTTTCTTT. Amino acid sequence: CASSKGGTEAFF.

V is TRBV5-1 and J is TRBJ1-6; perhaps TRBD1 as D (5 bases). V was pared by 0 bases and J by 7 bases, with 11 bases between. CDR1 and CDR2 (germline): SGHRS, YFSETQ. This CDR3 contains 15 residues. This chain's CDR3 is CASSLGRDRNSPLHF. The CDR3 DNA is TGCGCCAGCAGCTTGGGCAGGGATAGAAATTCACCCCTCCACTTT.

This chain uses TRBV7-2 with TRBJ2-3; 7 bases align to TRBD2. CDR3 size: 15 residues. CDR1 and CDR2 from the germline V gene are SGHTA and FQGNSA. The trim removed 6 bases at V and 4 bases at J, leaving 10 bases unmatched. The CDR3 sequence: CASSTNPLAADTQYF. In DNA, the CDR3 is TGTGCCAGCAGTACAAACCCGCTAGCGGCAGATACGCAGTATTTT.

The chain joins TRBV28 to TRBJ2-7, with 8 bases aligning to TRBD1. The V gene end was trimmed by 2 bases and the J gene end by 3 bases; junction bases not matched to a gene: 3. This CDR3 comprises 14 residues. Germline V gives CDR1 MDHEN, CDR2 SYDVKM. DNA for the CDR3: TGTGCCAGCAGTTTAGTGACAGGGGACTACGAGCAGTACTTC. Translation: CASSLVTGDYEQYF.

J is TRBJ1-2 and V is TRBV29-1; D is unresolved. V lost 7 bases to trimming and J lost 8 bases, with 20 bases between them. The CDR3 is made up of 13 amino acids. Germline V CDR1 and CDR2: SQVTM, ANQGSEA. The CDR3, as DNA: TGCAGCGCCGGAACGCAGGCCTCCAGGGGCTACACCTTC. It encodes CSAGTQASRGYTF.

The CDR3 is CASTHDTNYGYTF. In DNA form, the CDR3 reads TGTGCCAGTACCCATGACACTAACTATGGCTACACCTTC. The chain carries TRBV19 and TRBJ1-2; no definite D call. The CDR3 runs to 13 residues. Trimming took off 7 bases at V and 0 bases at J, with 9 bases between the two ends. Per germline, CDR1 LNHDA and CDR2 SQIVND (reference sequence).

The rearrangement links TRBV4-3 to TRBJ2-7; the D gene is possibly TRBD2 (5 bases). V dropped 3 bases and J dropped 6 bases, with 15 bases sitting between them. The germline V gene encodes CDR1 LGHNA and CDR2 YSLEER. The CDR3 is made up of 14 amino acids. The CDR3 reads CASSQATSTVEQYF. In nucleotides, the CDR3 is TGCGCCAGCAGCCAGGCAACTAGTACCGTCGAGCAGTACTTC.

The chain employs TRBV28 and TRBJ2-3; no firm D call. Trimming removed 3 bases at V and 7 bases at J, with 8 bases between. The germline gives CDR1 MDHEN, CDR2 SYDVKM. The CDR3 length is 12 residues. The CDR3 DNA reads TGTGCCAGCAGTTTGGCAGTGAATACGCAGTATTTT. Translation: CASSLAVNTQYF.

The chain employs TRBV7-8 and TRBJ1-4; D is undetermined. This CDR3 has 16 residues. Deletions cut 2 bases from V and 1 base from J, with 11 bases between. The germline V gene encodes CDR1 SGHVS and CDR2 FQNEAQ. CDR3: CASSLRLELTNEKLFF. The CDR3 DNA reads TGTGCCAGCAGCTTACGGTTGGAGTTAACTAATGAAAAACTGTTTTTT.

CDR3 in amino acids: CASSEGTGHNEQFF. Written as DNA, the CDR3 is TGCGCCAGCAGCGAAGGGACAGGCCACAATGAGCAGTTCTTC. The chain is built from TRBV5-1 and TRBJ2-1; 8 bases line up with TRBD1. Germline V gives CDR1 SGHRS, CDR2 YFSETQ. J was trimmed by 5 bases and V by 4 bases; bases with no gene match: 5. The CDR3 covers 14 residues.

The rearrangement links TRBV19 to TRBJ2-5; D not certain. The CDR3 runs to 15 residues. The germline gives CDR1 LNHDA, CDR2 SQIVND (reference sequence). Trimming removed 4 bases at V and 2 bases at J, with 14 bases between. CDR3 nucleotides: TGTGCCAGTAGTACCAGACTCATTACTCAAGAGACCCAGTACTTC. Translation: CASSTRLITQETQYF.

There are many counts of this clone. Here the CDR3 reads CASSPTGRTEAFF. The CDR3 coding sequence is TGTGCCAGCAGCCCCACAGGGCGAACTGAAGCTTTCTTT. The V gene is TRBV4-2, the J gene TRBJ1-1; maybe TRBD1 (6 bases). This CDR3 is 13 amino acids long. V was clipped by 4 bases and J by 5 bases, with 11 bases between them. Germline CDR1 LGHNA, CDR2 YNFKEQ.

The CDR3 region is CASSPTSNGYTF. The CDR3 bases are TGTGCCAGCAGCCCTACCTCGAATGGCTACACCTTC. The rearrangement links TRBV5-8 to TRBJ1-2; the D is unclear. Germline V lookup: CDR1 SGHTS, CDR2 YDEGEE. Trimming removed 4 bases from V and 6 bases from J, with 10 bases in between. The CDR3 covers 12 residues.

V usage is TRBV5-1 and J usage is TRBJ1-1; 7 bases line up with TRBD1. The CDR3 length is 14 residues. Germline loops: CDR1 SGHRS, CDR2 YFSETQ. The trim removed 1 base at V and 4 bases at J, leaving 4 bases unmatched. CDR3 nucleotides: TGCGCCAGCAGCTTGAGTCGGGACAGCACTGAAGCTTTCTTT. Encoded protein: CASSLSRDSTEAFF.

The J gene is TRBJ2-7, the V gene TRBV28; maybe TRBD2 (5 bases). The CDR3 runs 15 residues. CDR1 MDHEN and CDR2 SYDVKM come from the germline V gene. With 5 bases removed from V and 0 bases from J, the gap between germline ends came to 14 bases. The CDR3 is CASSPGIRSSYEQYF. CDR3 nucleotide sequence: TGTGCCAGCAGTCCGGGGATCCGAAGCTCCTACGAGCAGTACTTC.

This chain joins TRBV28 and TRBJ1-1; TRBD1 aligns across 8 bases. Germline V CDR1 and CDR2: MDHEN, SYDVKM. CDR3 size: 15 residues. V gave up 5 bases and J gave up 6 bases; unmatched junction bases: 11. In nucleotides, the CDR3 is TGTGCCAGCAGTCAGACAGGGGCGGGCTATTCTGAAGCTTTCTTT. This translates into CASSQTGAGYSEAFF.